A selection of T cell receptor beta chains follows, all from one sample in a study of cytomegalovirus exposure and HLA in healthy donors. The table came from immunoSEQ multiplex PCR; TCRdb's copy has only in-frame clones and leaves some out. The top ten clones hold approximately 2.6% of a sample with some 220,000 clones, around 80% of them seen once. The sequencing sample was made of PBMCs. The origin of the receptors is an older woman in good health and CMV-seropositive. CDR3s include the opening cysteine and the closing phenylalanine or tryptophan. D genes are given only for firm matches. Clone size is not always given. Where it is, it says once, few, many or a class for expanded clones.

clone_size,d_call,j_call,v_call,cdr3_nt,cdr3_aa
.,.,TRBJ1-2,TRBV27,TGTGCCAGCAGTCCCAACAGGGCTGGAGTAGGAGGCTACACCTTC,CASSPNRAGVGGYTF
few,.,TRBJ2-1,TRBV4-1,TGCGCCAGCAGCCAAGGGCGGCCCTACAATGAGCAGTTCTTC,CASSQGRPYNEQFF
.,.,TRBJ1-1,TRBV18,TGTGCCAGCTCACGGGGAGGCCTTATGAACACTGAAGCTTTCTTT,CASSRGGLMNTEAFF
few,.,TRBJ2-7,TRBV6-1,TGTGCCAGCAGTGAACCAGCGGTCTCCTACGAGCAGTACTTC,CASSEPAVSYEQYF
.,.,TRBJ2-7,TRBV6-5,TGTGCCAGCAGTTGGGAGGCCTCCTACGAGCAGTACTTC,CASSWEASYEQYF
.,.,TRBJ1-2,TRBV6-6,TGTGCCAGCAGTACGGGTGCGCGTAGTGGCTACACCTTC,CASSTGARSGYTF
.,TRBD2,TRBJ2-7,TRBV11-3,TGTGCCAGCAGCTTAGACGGCGGGAGCTACGAGCAGTACTTC,CASSLDGGSYEQYF
.,TRBD2,TRBJ2-2,TRBV12-5,TGTGCTAGTGGCTCGGGACTAGCGGGAGGGCCGGGAACCGGGGAGCTGTTTTTT,CASGSGLAGGPGTGELFF
once,TRBD1,TRBJ2-2,TRBV7-7,TGTGCCAGCAGCTTAGGACAGGGGGCCGGGGAGCTGTTTTTT,CASSLGQGAGELFF
.,.,TRBJ2-3,TRBV9,TGTGCCAGCAGTCTAGAGGGAGTGACAGATACGCAGTATTTT,CASSLEGVTDTQYF
.,.,TRBJ1-5,TRBV2,TGTGCCAGCAACCGAGGAGGGTCGGAGCCCCAGCATTTT,CASNRGGSEPQHF
.,.,TRBJ2-2,TRBV18,TGTGCCAGCTCACTAAACCGGGACACTACCACCGGGGAGCTGTTTTTT,CASSLNRDTTTGELFF
.,TRBD1,TRBJ2-7,TRBV6-1,TGTGCCAGCATCAAACAGGGGGGCGCCTACGAGCAGTACTTC,CASIKQGGAYEQYF
.,TRBD2,TRBJ2-3,TRBV2,TGTGCCAGCAGTGGAGTAAGCGGGGGTGATACGCAGTATTTT,CASSGVSGGDTQYF
.,TRBD2,TRBJ2-1,TRBV7-2,TGTGCCAGCGGACTAGCGGGGGCCCAAACCAATGAGCAGTTCTTC,CASGLAGAQTNEQFF
.,.,TRBJ1-5,TRBV18,TGTGCCAGCTCACCGATGGGGAGTAGCAATCAGCCCCAGCATTTT,CASSPMGSSNQPQHF
.,.,TRBJ1-1,TRBV7-6,TGTGCCAGCAGCTTAGTAGGGGGGGCGAACACTGAAGCTTTCTTT,CASSLVGGANTEAFF
many,.,TRBJ2-7,TRBV6-5,TGTGCCAGCAGTTACTATCGGGGGGCAGTGCAGTACTTC,CASSYYRGAVQYF
.,TRBD2,TRBJ2-1,TRBV25-1,TGTGCGACCACTCGCGGGGGTTACAATGAGCAGTTCTTC,CATTRGGYNEQFF
.,TRBD1,TRBJ2-7,TRBV18,TGTGCCAGCTCACCACGGGGGACAGGGCCCTACGAGCAGTACTTC,CASSPRGTGPYEQYF
.,TRBD2,TRBJ2-7,TRBV19,TGTGCCAGTAGTATAGGAAGTGGGACTAGCGGGAGCCACGAGCAGTACTTC,CASSIGSGTSGSHEQYF
.,.,TRBJ1-1,TRBV6-5,TGTGCCAGCAGTTACTCGGCAGTGAACACTGAAGCTTTCTTT,CASSYSAVNTEAFF
.,.,TRBJ1-1,TRBV19,TGTGCCAGTAGTCCTGGACAGCTCTACACTGAAGCTTTCTTT,CASSPGQLYTEAFF
.,TRBD1,TRBJ2-7,TRBV7-2,TGTGCCAGCAGCATTGGACAGGGTGGGTACTACGAGCAGTACTTC,CASSIGQGGYYEQYF
.,.,TRBJ2-2,TRBV9,TGTGCCAGCAGCGTAATTGGTGGCGGGGGCGATACCGGGGAGCTGTTTTTT,CASSVIGGGGDTGELFF
.,.,TRBJ2-5,TRBV6-1,TGTGCCAGCAGCGAGGGGGGGTACGGGCAAGAGACCCAGTACTTC,CASSEGGYGQETQYF
.,.,TRBJ1-4,TRBV6-1,TGTGCCAGCACGGCAGGGACAACTAATGAAAAACTGTTTTTT,CASTAGTTNEKLFF
.,.,TRBJ1-3,TRBV6-6,TGTGCCAGCGCCGCAGGCAGGGCGGAGGGAAACACCATATATTTT,CASAAGRAEGNTIYF